These 25 T cell receptor beta chains originate from one sample sequenced in a study of blood T cell repertoires in COVID-19. The data were produced by immunoSEQ multiplex PCR, yet TCRdb's version contains in-frame clones alone and is incomplete. The sample contains about 80,000 clones, roughly three quarters of which appear only once. Material for sequencing was peripheral blood. Receptors originate from a man aged 55 to 70 with COVID-19, enrolled during active disease.

The chain couples TRBV28 to TRBJ2-7; TRBD1 matches 7 bases. Germline CDR1 and CDR2: MDHEN and SYDVKM. V was pared by 6 bases and J by 3 bases, with 8 bases of the junction left unmatched. This CDR3 is built from 14 residues. CDR3: CASSVRDSLYEQYF. Written as DNA, the CDR3 is TGTGCCAGCAGCGTTAGGGACAGCCTCTACGAGCAGTACTTC.

V usage is TRBV11-2 and J usage is TRBJ2-1; 12 bases map to TRBD2. Unmatched junction bases numbered 3, after V lost 4 bases and J lost 2 bases. CDR1 is SGHAT and CDR2 is FQNNGV in the germline V gene. This CDR3 comprises 16 residues. The CDR3, as DNA: TGTGCCAGCAGCTCCCTAGCGGGAGGGGCCTACAATGAGCAGTTCTTC. Protein product: CASSSLAGGAYNEQFF.

This chain links TRBV18 with TRBJ2-7; 10 nucleotides line up with TRBD2. The trim removed 4 bases at V and 3 bases at J, leaving 3 bases unmatched. The V gene's germline CDR1 is KGHSH and CDR2 LQKENI. CDR3 length equals 14 residues. The CDR3 coding sequence is TGTGCCAGCTCACAGCGGGAGGGTAACTACGAGCAGTACTTC. Its translation is CASSQREGNYEQYF.

This sequence joins TRBV6-1 and TRBJ2-1, with TRBD2 matching over 8 bases. V was clipped by 4 bases and J by 4 bases; unmatched bases: 9. Germline-derived CDR1 and CDR2 are MNHNS and SASEGT. This CDR3 spans 16 amino acids. The CDR3 DNA sequence: TGTGCCAGCAGTGGTACTACTAGCGGCAGTTACAATGAGCAGTTCTTC. Its protein is CASSGTTSGSYNEQFF.

V gene TRBV2 combines with J gene TRBJ2-2, with TRBD2 identical over 8 bases. The CDR3 is 17 residues long. Losses at the gene ends were 4 bases for V and 6 bases for J; bases not matched to a gene: 13. The V gene's germline CDR1 is SNHLY and CDR2 FYNNEI. For the CDR3, the DNA is TGTGCCAGCAGTGTTGTCGGGGGGGTAGATCCTGCCGGGGAGCTGTTTTTT. Translation gives CASSVVGGVDPAGELFF.

V gene TRBV6-1 combines with J gene TRBJ2-1; TRBD1 might be the D (6 bases). Between the trimmed V and J ends, which lost 9 bases and 3 bases, there was a span of 18 bases. Germline V CDR1 and CDR2: MNHNS, SASEGT. This CDR3 is 15 amino acids long. The CDR3: CASTQTGSGYNEQFF. The CDR3, as DNA: TGTGCCAGTACTCAAACAGGGTCAGGCTACAATGAGCAGTTCTTC.

The V and J genes are TRBV5-8 and TRBJ2-5; possible D gene TRBD1, 5 bases. The CDR3 contains 15 residues. V gave up 0 bases and J gave up 2 bases, with 11 bases separating them. CDR1 is SGHTS, CDR2 YDEGEE, per germline. The CDR3 DNA is TGTGCCAGCAGCTTGGGATACAGGAAGCAAGAGACCCAGTACTTC. Translation gives CASSLGYRKQETQYF.

This clone was counted only a few times. The chain couples TRBV9 to TRBJ2-1; tentatively, D is TRBD2 (5 bases). CDR1 and CDR2 (germline): SGDLS, YYNGEE. Trimming took off 3 bases at V and 6 bases at J, with 7 bases between the two ends. CDR3 length equals 12 residues. CDR3 in DNA: TGTGCCAGCAGCGGCACTAGCAATGAGCAGTTCTTC. Residues: CASSGTSNEQFF.

This clone has just one count. The J gene is TRBJ2-7, the V gene TRBV4-1; D is possibly TRBD2 (5 bases). Germline-derived CDR1 and CDR2 are MGHRA and YSYEKL. This CDR3 has 15 amino acids. V was pared by 2 bases and J by 0 bases, with 11 bases between. As DNA, the CDR3 is TGCGCCAGCAGCCAATATCTGGGGAGCTCCTACGAGCAGTACTTC. It encodes CASSQYLGSSYEQYF.

The genes are TRBV2 and TRBJ2-1, with D perhaps matching TRBD1 (6 bases). V dropped 8 bases and J dropped 10 bases, with 21 bases sitting between them. CDR1 and CDR2 from the germline V gene are SNHLY and FYNNEI. The CDR3 consists of 14 residues. The CDR3 is CASGHPGHGNEQFF. CDR3 coding DNA: TGTGCCAGCGGACACCCGGGACATGGGAACGAGCAGTTCTTC.

V and J are TRBV4-3 and TRBJ1-3; 7 bases agree with TRBD1. The CDR3 is 16 amino acids. J was trimmed by 3 bases and V by 1 base; bases with no gene match: 6. CDR1 and CDR2 (germline): LGHNA, YSLEER. This CDR3 is CASSQGVGTVGNTIYF. As DNA, the CDR3 is TGCGCCAGCAGCCAAGGGGTCGGGACAGTTGGAAACACCATATATTTT.

The genes are TRBV5-4 and TRBJ2-4; 9 bases align to TRBD2. The CDR3 runs 15 residues. The V gene's germline CDR1 is SGHNT and CDR2 YYREEE (reference sequence). The V segment lost 6 bases and the J segment 7 bases; nucleotides outside the gene matches: 11. The CDR3 loop is CASTFVAGGLNIQYF. The CDR3 nucleotides are TGTGCCAGCACCTTCGTCGCGGGAGGGCTCAACATTCAGTACTTC.

The chain recombines TRBV20-1 with TRBJ2-2; 8 positions match TRBD2. The CDR3 spans 15 residues. The germline gives CDR1 DFQATT, CDR2 SNEGSKA (reference sequence). The V gene end was trimmed by 3 bases and the J gene end by 8 bases; junction bases not matched to a gene: 11. The CDR3 DNA reads TGCAGTGCTAGTCGCCGGCGGGAGGCCGGGGGGGAGCTGTTTTTT. This sequence encodes CSASRRREAGGELFF.

The chain combines TRBV29-1 with TRBJ1-1, with 10 bases matching TRBD1. Germline CDR1 is SQVTM and CDR2 is ANQGSEA. J lost 3 bases, V lost 7 bases, and 5 bases had no gene match. The CDR3 totals 13 residues. The CDR3 coding sequence is TGCAGCGCCGACAGGGGGCGAGACACTGAAGCTTTCTTT. Its translation: CSADRGRDTEAFF.

This clone was seen a few times. In DNA, the CDR3 is TGCGCCAGCAGCCAAGAAGGGGTTCAATTACCTGCCGAGCAGTACTTC. It encodes CASSQEGVQLPAEQYF. J is TRBJ2-7 and V is TRBV4-1, with a possible D match to TRBD1 (5 bases). Germline V gives CDR1 MGHRA, CDR2 YSYEKL. Between the trimmed V and J ends, which lost 0 bases and 6 bases, there was a span of 18 bases. The CDR3 totals 16 residues.

The chain is built from TRBV2 and TRBJ2-5; TRBD2 aligns across 14 bases. V gave up 4 bases and J gave up 4 bases; unmatched junction bases: 5. Germline values: CDR1 SNHLY, CDR2 FYNNEI. The CDR3 spans 16 residues. This CDR3 reads CASSVGLAGGRETQYF. In DNA form, the CDR3 reads TGTGCCAGCAGTGTAGGACTAGCGGGAGGTAGAGAGACCCAGTACTTC.

This rearrangement joins TRBV7-6 to TRBJ1-3, with 11 bases aligning to TRBD1. The junction had 4 bases not matched to a gene; V was cut back by 1 base and J by 8 bases. This CDR3 is built from 15 residues. CDR1 SGHVS and CDR2 FNYEAQ come from the germline V gene. In DNA, the CDR3 is TGTGCCAGCAGCTTAGGAGGGACAGGGGGGGACACCATATATTTT. Encoded protein: CASSLGGTGGDTIYF.

In its sample, this clone was seen a few times. CDR3 region: CASSFMRSTEAFF. CDR3 DNA sequence: TGTGCCAGCAGTTTTATGCGAAGCACTGAAGCTTTCTTT. The rearrangement links TRBV12-3 or TRBV12-4 to TRBJ1-1; D remains ambiguous. The CDR3 covers 13 residues. The V gene lost 3 bases and the J gene lost 4 bases, with 9 bases spanning the gap.

The V gene is TRBV11-2, the J gene TRBJ2-3, with a possible D match to TRBD1 (6 bases). The germline gives CDR1 SGHAT, CDR2 FQNNGV. The CDR3 contains 14 residues. The V gene lost 5 bases and the J gene lost 5 bases, with 14 bases spanning the gap. The CDR3 DNA follows: TGTGCCAGCAGCCCAACAGGGACACGAGATACGCAGTATTTT. Its protein is CASSPTGTRDTQYF. The variable domain in full, completed from reference TRBV11-2 and TRBJ2-3, reads EAGVAQSPRYKIIEKRQSVAFWCNPISGHATLYWYQQILGQGPKLLIQFQNNGVVDDSQLPKDRFSAERLKGVDSTLKIQPAKLEDSAVYLCASSPTGTRDTQYFGPGTRLTVL.

This chain connects TRBV3-1 (or the pseudogene TRBV3-2) to TRBJ2-1; 10 bases line up with TRBD2. Germline V gives CDR1 LGHDT, CDR2 YNNKEL (reference sequence). V shed 4 bases, J shed 4 bases, and the junction held 7 bases outside the gene matches. The CDR3 consists of 16 residues. In nucleotides, the CDR3 is TGTGCCAGCAGCCCTGGGGGAGCGGGGGGGTACAATGAGCAGTTCTTC. It codes for CASSPGGAGGYNEQFF.

The chain is built from TRBV6-5 and TRBJ2-7; weak D call: TRBD1 (5 bases). CDR1 and CDR2 from the germline V gene are MNHEY and SVGAGI. The CDR3 has 15 amino acids. Deletions cut 0 bases from V and 2 bases from J, with 11 bases between. The CDR3, as DNA: TGTGCCAGCAGTTACTCTCCAAGGGGCCCCTACGAGCAGTACTTC. It is translated as CASSYSPRGPYEQYF.

This chain joins TRBV18 and TRBJ1-2; the D gene is possibly TRBD1 (5 bases). From germline, CDR1 is KGHSH and CDR2 LQKENI. Trimming shortened V by 3 bases and J by 10 bases, and 18 bases separated the two germline ends. This CDR3 has 14 amino acids. CDR3 sequence (DNA): TGTGCCAGCTCACCCGATTTCACCCTGGACACCTACACCTTC. Translation gives CASSPDFTLDTYTF. Together with reference TRBV18 and TRBJ1-2, the CDR3 gives the full variable domain: NAGVMQNPRHLVRRRGQEARLRCSPMKGHSHVYWYRQLPEEGLKFMVYLQKENIIDESGMPKERFSAEFPKEGPSILRIQQVVRGDSAAYFCASSPDFTLDTYTFGSGTRLTVV.

This clone was observed a handful of times. This chain uses TRBV2 with TRBJ2-7; no clear D gene. CDR3 length: 11 residues. Deletions cut 4 bases from V and 7 bases from J, with 8 bases between. Germline-derived CDR1 and CDR2 are SNHLY and FYNNEI. The CDR3 DNA is TGTGCCAGCAGTGGGCGCGGTGAGCAGTACTTC. The encoded protein is CASSGRGEQYF.

The V and J genes are TRBV19 and TRBJ1-1, with D uncertain. V was shortened by 8 bases and J by 5 bases, with 9 bases between the two germline ends. CDR1 LNHDA and CDR2 SQIVND come from the germline V gene (reference sequence). The CDR3 sequence is 11 residues long. The CDR3 region is CASSGRTEAFF. The CDR3 region has the DNA TGTGCCAGTTCCGGGAGGACTGAAGCTTTCTTT.

This chain links TRBV24-1 with TRBJ2-3, with TRBD2 matching 9 bases. The CDR3 covers 16 residues. The J segment lost 0 bases and the V segment lost 3 bases, leaving 3 bases of the junction unmatched. Looked up from germline, CDR1 is KGHDR and CDR2 is SFDVKD. The CDR3 DNA sequence: TGTGCCACCAGTGATAGAAGCGGGGGGAGCACAGATACGCAGTATTTT. Residues: CATSDRSGGSTDTQYF.